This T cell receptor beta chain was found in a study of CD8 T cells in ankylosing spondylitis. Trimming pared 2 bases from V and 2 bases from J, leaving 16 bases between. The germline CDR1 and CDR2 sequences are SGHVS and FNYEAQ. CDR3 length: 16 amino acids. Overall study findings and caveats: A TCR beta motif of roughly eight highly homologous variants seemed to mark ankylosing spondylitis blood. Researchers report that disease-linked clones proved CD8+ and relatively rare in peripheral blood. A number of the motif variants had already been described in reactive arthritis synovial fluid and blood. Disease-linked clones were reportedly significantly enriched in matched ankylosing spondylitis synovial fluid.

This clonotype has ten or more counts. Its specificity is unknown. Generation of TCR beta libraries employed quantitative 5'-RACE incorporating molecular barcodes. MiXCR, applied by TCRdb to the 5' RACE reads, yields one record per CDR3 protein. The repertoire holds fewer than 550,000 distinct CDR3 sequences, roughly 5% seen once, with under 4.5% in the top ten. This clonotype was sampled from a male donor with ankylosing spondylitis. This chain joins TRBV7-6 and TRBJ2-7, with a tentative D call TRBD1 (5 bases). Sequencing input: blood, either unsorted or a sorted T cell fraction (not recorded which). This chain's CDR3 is CASSLKSWGRTYEQYF. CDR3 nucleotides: TGTGCCAGCAGCTTAAAATCCTGGGGCAGAACCTACGAGCAGTACTTC.